One TCR beta chain is described in this entry. Its specificity is not known. This sample was included in a study of early T cells in non-severe SARS-CoV-2 infection. Study background: The input, bulk RNA from unsorted whole blood, was sequenced, and chains were unpaired.

Unique molecular identifier tags were affixed to discrete cDNA molecules. MiXCR, run by TCRdb on the 5' RACE reads, gives a single entry per CDR3 protein. The sample records tens of thousands of distinct CDR3 sequences, around 11% being singletons. This CDR3 is 16 amino acids long. V dropped 4 bases and J dropped 4; count of bases not matched to a gene: 10. The germline V gene has CDR1 SGHRS and CDR2 YFSETQ. General study points: CD4 and private specificities were missed by VDJdb matching, which favored anti-spike CD8 responses.

This rearrangement joins TRBV5-1 to TRBJ2-5; 10 bases align to TRBD1. Sequenced input: whole blood. This sequence originates from an adult who was a healthcare worker with PCR-confirmed SARS-CoV-2 infection or an uninfected control (not recorded which). CDR3 region: CASSTAGTGVRETQYF. CDR3 nucleotides: TGCGCCAGCAGCACAGCGGGGACAGGGGTTAGAGAGACCCAGTACTTC.